This note documents a single TCR beta chain sequence. Germline lookup yields CDR1 LNHDA and CDR2 SQIVND (reference sequence). There are 16 residues in the CDR3. Trimming took off 4 bases at V and 0 bases at J, with 14 bases between the two ends. This specimen belongs to a study of blood T cell repertoires in COVID-19. Sequenced by immunoSEQ multiplex PCR; TCRdb stores in-frame clones only, minus some. The sample holds 95,000 to 150,000 clones, 84% seen once. The sequenced material came from PBMCs or T cells enriched from blood (not recorded which). This receptor was identified in a woman in her thirties who had recovered from COVID-19. The V call is TRBV19, the J call TRBJ2-3; the D gene is possibly TRBD2 (6 bases). As DNA, the CDR3 is TGTGCCAGTAGTACTCTCCTTAGCGGTAGCACAGATACGCAGTATTTT. Its translation: CASSTLLSGSTDTQYF.